One T cell receptor (beta chain) is described in this entry. The data were produced by immunoSEQ multiplex PCR, yet TCRdb's version contains in-frame clones alone and is incomplete. This sample has 95,000 to 130,000 clones, with approximately 90% found just once. The data stem from a study of PD-L1 blockade in urothelial cancer. Study-level background: Blood analyses occurred 3 weeks (second dose) and 6 weeks post treatment start.

Time point defined: peripheral blood 6 weeks after treatment start. In germline, CDR1 is MNHNY, CDR2 SVGAGI (reference sequence). The V gene end was trimmed by 4 bases and the J gene end by 6 bases; junction bases not matched to a gene: 13. The CDR3 sequence is 16 residues long. The sequence derives from a man aged 55 to 69 with urothelial cancer. This sample comprised PBMCs, obtained around atezolizumab (anti-PD-L1) treatment. The V and J genes are TRBV6-6 and TRBJ1-1, with TRBD1 matching over 8 bases. The CDR3 protein is CASSLPTTGEGSEAFF. For the CDR3, the DNA is TGTGCCAGCAGTTTACCTACGACAGGGGAGGGATCTGAAGCTTTCTTT.